Below, 17 T cell receptor beta chains from the same sample are listed, as sequenced in a study of T cell responses to AZD1222 COVID-19 vaccine. Here immunoSEQ multiplex PCR was the method, and the copy in TCRdb shows in-frame clones only, minus some. Altogether some 170,000 clones are present, over 80% being singletons, with the ten largest covering approximately 4.2%. The sample in question was peripheral blood, obtained 28 days after the second dose of the MenACWY control vaccine. The receptor source for this set is an adult who received the MenACWY meningococcal vaccine as a control.

The chain recombines TRBV25-1 with TRBJ1-1; D possibly corresponds to TRBD1 (6 bases). V was trimmed by 1 base and J by 3 bases, leaving 12 bases between them. The length of the CDR3 is 15 residues. Germline CDR1 reads MGHDK; CDR2 reads SYGVNS. CDR3 sequence: CASSELGGEYTEAFF. CDR3 coding DNA: TGTGCCAGCAGTGAATTGGGGGGCGAGTACACTGAAGCTTTCTTT.

The table lists this clone with a count of one. The chain recombines TRBV18 with TRBJ2-7; 12 bases line up with TRBD2. Germline V gene sequence: CDR1 KGHSH, CDR2 LQKENI. The CDR3 is 18 residues long. V was clipped by 3 bases and J by 6 bases; unmatched bases: 15. The CDR3 protein is CASSPLSGLAGSAAEQYF. CDR3 DNA sequence: TGTGCCAGCTCACCGCTTTCCGGACTAGCGGGATCCGCGGCCGAGCAGTACTTC.

CDR3 coding DNA: TGTGCCAGCAGCCCCTCGACAGTGAACTATGGCTACACCTTC. Translating gives CASSPSTVNYGYTF. The chain carries TRBV16 and TRBJ1-2, with D perhaps TRBD1 (5 bases). V lost 4 bases to trimming and J lost 2 bases, with 11 bases between them. The CDR3 consists of 14 residues. CDR1 and CDR2 from the germline V gene are KGHSY and FQNENV.

This clone appeared a single time. The chain is built from TRBV7-9 and TRBJ1-2, with no clear D. Germline assignment: CDR1 SEHNR and CDR2 FQNEAQ (reference sequence). CDR3 length: 15 amino acids. V lost 2 bases and J lost 8, with 18 bases in between. CDR3 nucleotides: TGTGCCAGCAGCTTATCCATCGAGAGGTTCGGGGGCTACACCTTC. Encoded protein: CASSLSIERFGGYTF.

The chain employs TRBV18 and TRBJ2-5; 7 positions match TRBD1. This CDR3 is built from 14 residues. Germline CDR1 reads KGHSH; CDR2 reads LQKENI. V was clipped by 4 bases and J by 3 bases; unmatched bases: 5. DNA of the CDR3: TGTGCCAGCTCACTACTGGGGACAGAAGAGACCCAGTACTTC. Protein: CASSLLGTEETQYF.

In this sample, this clone turned up once. The V gene is TRBV27, the J gene TRBJ1-4; D possibly corresponds to TRBD1 (5 bases). This CDR3 spans 17 amino acids. CDR1 and CDR2 (germline): MNHEY, SMNVEV (reference sequence). Trimming cost V 3 bases and J 4 bases, with 18 bases left between them. CDR3 sequence: CASSFHGTDFLNEKLFF. CDR3 DNA sequence: TGTGCCAGCAGTTTTCATGGGACCGACTTTCTTAATGAAAAACTGTTTTTT.

This rearrangement joins TRBV7-8 to TRBJ2-1, with a possible D match to TRBD1 (6 bases). V lost 3 bases and J lost 7, with 25 bases in between. The CDR3 extends over 18 amino acids. Germline values: CDR1 SGHVS, CDR2 FQNEAQ. The CDR3: CASSFVPSGEGVWNEQFF. The CDR3 DNA follows: TGTGCCAGCAGCTTTGTCCCGAGTGGAGAGGGGGTGTGGAATGAGCAGTTCTTC. Supplemented by reference TRBV7-8 and TRBJ2-1, the full variable domain reads GAGVSQSPRYKVAKRGQDVALRCDPISGHVSLFWYQQALGQGPEFLTYFQNEAQLDKSGLPSDRFFAERPEGSVSTLKIQRTQQEDSAVYLCASSFVPSGEGVWNEQFFGPGTRLTVL.

The chain uses TRBV6-5 and TRBJ2-4; 15 positions match TRBD2. The CDR3 consists of 16 residues. Trimming removed 4 bases from V and 9 bases from J; junction bases left unmatched: 7. Germline loops: CDR1 MNHEY, CDR2 SVGAGI. CDR3 amino acids: CASSSGLAGGRGIQYF. CDR3 sequence (DNA): TGTGCCAGCAGTTCCGGACTAGCGGGAGGGCGGGGCATTCAGTACTTC.

The chain uses TRBV18 and TRBJ1-2; no clear D. The germline CDR1 and CDR2 sequences are KGHSH and LQKENI. Trimming took 0 bases from V and 3 from J, leaving 2 bases between them. The CDR3 loop spans 12 amino acids. CDR3 DNA sequence: TGTGCCAGCTCACCACCGGACTATGGCTACACCTTC. This encodes CASSPPDYGYTF.

For this clone: Other nucleotide sequences in the sample specify the same CDR3. The V and J genes are TRBV25-1 and TRBJ1-3, with a weak D call TRBD1 (5 bases). The V end was cut by 1 base, the J end by 0 bases, with 7 bases between. Germline V lookup: CDR1 MGHDK, CDR2 SYGVNS. The CDR3 loop spans 15 amino acids. The CDR3 DNA follows: TGTGCCAGCAGTGAATTTGGGGGCTCTGGAAACACCATATATTTT. This translates into CASSEFGGSGNTIYF.

This clone was seen only a few times. This chain links TRBV10-3 with TRBJ1-2; the match to TRBD1 covers 7 bases. V was pared by 8 bases and J by 4 bases, with 13 bases of the junction left unmatched. The CDR3 length is 15 residues. The germline CDR1 and CDR2 sequences are ENHRY and SYGVKD. The CDR3 loop is CAIGEGAAVPYGYTF. The CDR3 nucleotides are TGTGCCATCGGGGAGGGGGCCGCTGTACCCTATGGCTACACCTTC.

This clone was seen a single time. The chain is built from TRBV5-8 and TRBJ2-5; no clear D. The CDR3 consists of 11 residues. V gave up 3 bases and J gave up 4 bases, with 4 bases separating them. The germline V gene encodes CDR1 SGHTS and CDR2 YDEGEE. The CDR3 loop reads CASSWSETQYF. Here the CDR3 DNA reads TGTGCCAGCAGCTGGTCAGAGACCCAGTACTTC.

The sample holds a few counts of this clone. V gene TRBV28 combines with J gene TRBJ2-5; 14 bases are a match to TRBD2. There are 14 residues in the CDR3. Germline CDR1 reads MDHEN; CDR2 reads SYDVKM. Trimming cost V 6 bases and J 7 bases; bases outside gene matches: 4. The CDR3: CASSPTSGRGTQYF. The CDR3 nucleotides are TGTGCCAGCAGCCCGACTAGCGGGAGGGGGACCCAGTACTTC.

The rearrangement links TRBV27 to TRBJ2-7; D remains unclear. In germline, CDR1 is MNHEY, CDR2 SMNVEV (reference sequence). The V end lost 3 bases, the J end lost 6 bases, and 15 bases lay between the germline ends. The CDR3 is made up of 14 amino acids. CDR3 sequence (DNA): TGTGCCAGCAGTTTTCCGGCTAGGATTAGCGAGCAGTACTTC. Translating gives CASSFPARISEQYF.

The chain recombines TRBV19 with TRBJ2-2; 10 bases agree with TRBD2. The V segment lost 5 bases and the J segment 1 base; nucleotides outside the gene matches: 7. Germline CDR1 LNHDA, CDR2 SQIVND (reference sequence). The CDR3 loop spans 17 amino acids. This chain's CDR3 is CASSVASGSLNTGELFF. In nucleotides, the CDR3 is TGTGCCAGTAGTGTGGCTAGCGGGAGTTTGAACACCGGGGAGCTGTTTTTT.

This chain connects TRBV28 to TRBJ1-2; D remains ambiguous. CDR3 length equals 11 residues. V was cut by 4 bases and J by 8 bases, with 8 bases left in between. Germline-derived CDR1 and CDR2 are MDHEN and SYDVKM. The chain's CDR3 is CASSSGWGYTF. The CDR3 region has the DNA TGTGCCAGCAGTTCCGGGTGGGGCTACACCTTC.

The V call is TRBV27, the J call TRBJ1-1, with no clear D. CDR3 length equals 15 residues. V dropped 4 bases and J dropped 0 bases, with 12 bases sitting between them. In germline, CDR1 is MNHEY, CDR2 SMNVEV (reference sequence). CDR3 bases: TGTGCCAGCAGTTCCTTGTGGGCGGTGAACACTGAAGCTTTCTTT. Protein sequence: CASSSLWAVNTEAFF.